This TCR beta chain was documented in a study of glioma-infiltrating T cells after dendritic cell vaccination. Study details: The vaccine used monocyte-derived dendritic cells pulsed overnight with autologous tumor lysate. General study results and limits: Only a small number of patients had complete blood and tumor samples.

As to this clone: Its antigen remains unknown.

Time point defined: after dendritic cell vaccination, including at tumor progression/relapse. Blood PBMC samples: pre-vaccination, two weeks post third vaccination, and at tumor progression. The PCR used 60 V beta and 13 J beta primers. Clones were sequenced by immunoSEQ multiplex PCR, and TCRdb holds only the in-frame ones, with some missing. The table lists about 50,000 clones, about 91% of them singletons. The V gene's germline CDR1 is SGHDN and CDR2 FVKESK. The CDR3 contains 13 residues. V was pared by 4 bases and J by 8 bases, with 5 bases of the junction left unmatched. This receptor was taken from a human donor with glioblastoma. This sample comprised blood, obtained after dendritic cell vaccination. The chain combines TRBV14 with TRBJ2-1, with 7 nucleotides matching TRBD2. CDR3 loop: CASSPGGSHEQFF. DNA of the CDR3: TGTGCCAGCAGCCCCGGCGGGAGCCATGAGCAGTTCTTC.